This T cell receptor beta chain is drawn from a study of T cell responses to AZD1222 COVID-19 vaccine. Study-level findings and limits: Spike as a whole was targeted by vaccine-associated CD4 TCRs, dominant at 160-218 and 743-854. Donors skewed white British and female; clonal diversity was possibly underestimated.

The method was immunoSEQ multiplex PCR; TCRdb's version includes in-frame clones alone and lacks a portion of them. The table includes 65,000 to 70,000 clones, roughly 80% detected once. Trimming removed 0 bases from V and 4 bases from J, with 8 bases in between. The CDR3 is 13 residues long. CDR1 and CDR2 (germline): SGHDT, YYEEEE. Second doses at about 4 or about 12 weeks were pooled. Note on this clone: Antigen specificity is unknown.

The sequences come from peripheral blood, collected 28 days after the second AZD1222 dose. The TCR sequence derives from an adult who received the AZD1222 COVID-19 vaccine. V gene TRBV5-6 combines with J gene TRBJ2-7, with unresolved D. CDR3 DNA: TGTGCCAGCAGCTTGGGGAAGGAGTACGAGCAGTACTTC. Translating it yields CASSLGKEYEQYF.